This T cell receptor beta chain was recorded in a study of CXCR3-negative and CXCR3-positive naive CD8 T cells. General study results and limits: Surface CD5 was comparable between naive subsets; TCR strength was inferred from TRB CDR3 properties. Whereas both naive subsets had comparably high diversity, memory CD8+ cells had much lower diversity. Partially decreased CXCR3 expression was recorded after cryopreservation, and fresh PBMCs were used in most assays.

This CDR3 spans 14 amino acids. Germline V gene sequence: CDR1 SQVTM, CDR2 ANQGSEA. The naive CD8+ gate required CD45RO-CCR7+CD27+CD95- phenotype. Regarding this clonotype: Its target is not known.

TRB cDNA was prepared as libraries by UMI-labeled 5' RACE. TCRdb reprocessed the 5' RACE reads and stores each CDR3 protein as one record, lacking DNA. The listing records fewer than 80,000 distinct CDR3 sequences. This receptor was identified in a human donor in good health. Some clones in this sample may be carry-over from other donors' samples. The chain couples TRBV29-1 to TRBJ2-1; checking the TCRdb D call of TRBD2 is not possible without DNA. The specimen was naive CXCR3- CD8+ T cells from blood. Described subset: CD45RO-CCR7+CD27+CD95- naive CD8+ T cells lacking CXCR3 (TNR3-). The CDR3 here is CSVGRREAYNEQFF.